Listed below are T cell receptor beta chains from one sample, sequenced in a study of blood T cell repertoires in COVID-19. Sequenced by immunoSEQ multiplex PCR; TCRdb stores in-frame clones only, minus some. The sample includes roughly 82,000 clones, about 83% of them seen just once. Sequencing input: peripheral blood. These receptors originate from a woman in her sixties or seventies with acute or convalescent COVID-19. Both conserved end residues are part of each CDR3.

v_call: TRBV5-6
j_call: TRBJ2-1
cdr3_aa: CASSFLIQGFGNEQFF

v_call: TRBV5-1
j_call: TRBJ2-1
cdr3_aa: CASSSQGQGRNEQFF

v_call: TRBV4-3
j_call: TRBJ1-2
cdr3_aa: CASSQSGTAVAYGYTF

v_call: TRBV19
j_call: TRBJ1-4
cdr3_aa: CASSITGEEKLFF

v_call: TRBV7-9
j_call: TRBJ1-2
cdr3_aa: CASSPTTIYGYTF

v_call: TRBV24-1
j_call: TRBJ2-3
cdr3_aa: CATSEDRTTSTDTQYF

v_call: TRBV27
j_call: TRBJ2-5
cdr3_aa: CASSPPPGETQYF

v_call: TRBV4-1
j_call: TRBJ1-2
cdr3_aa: CASSQGRESFYGYTF

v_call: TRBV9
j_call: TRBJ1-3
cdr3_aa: CASSPTGERSGNTIYF

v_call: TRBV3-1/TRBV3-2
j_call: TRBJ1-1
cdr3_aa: CASSHAGFGTEAFF

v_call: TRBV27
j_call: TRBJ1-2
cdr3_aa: CASSTGNANYGYTF

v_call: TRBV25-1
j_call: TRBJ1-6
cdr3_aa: CASSDRSWGGFSPLHF

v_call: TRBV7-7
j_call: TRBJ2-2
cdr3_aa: CASSKEGQHTGELFF

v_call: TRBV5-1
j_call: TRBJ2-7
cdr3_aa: CASSSQPGLADYEQYF

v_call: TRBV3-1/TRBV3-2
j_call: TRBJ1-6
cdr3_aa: CASSPWAGDSPLHF

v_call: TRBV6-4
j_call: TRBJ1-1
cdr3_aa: CASSVGTGLEAFF

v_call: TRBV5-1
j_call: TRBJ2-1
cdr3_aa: CASSLEDRGPYNEQFF

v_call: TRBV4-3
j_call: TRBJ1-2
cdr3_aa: CASSQELGNYGYTF

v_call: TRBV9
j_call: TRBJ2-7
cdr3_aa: CASSVEGLGEQYF